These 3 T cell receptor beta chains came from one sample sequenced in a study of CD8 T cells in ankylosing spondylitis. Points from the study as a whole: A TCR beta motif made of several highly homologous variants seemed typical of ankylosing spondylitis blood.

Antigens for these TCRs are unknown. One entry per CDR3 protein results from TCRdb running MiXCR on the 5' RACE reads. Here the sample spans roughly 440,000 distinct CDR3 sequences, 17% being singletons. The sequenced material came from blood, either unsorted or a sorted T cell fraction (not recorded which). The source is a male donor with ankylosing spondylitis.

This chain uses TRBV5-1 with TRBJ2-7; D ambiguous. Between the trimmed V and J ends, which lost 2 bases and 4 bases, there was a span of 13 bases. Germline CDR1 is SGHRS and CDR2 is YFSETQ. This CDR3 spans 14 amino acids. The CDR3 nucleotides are TGCGCCAGCAGCTTTGGAAGGGTTGAGTACGAGCAGTACTTC. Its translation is CASSFGRVEYEQYF.

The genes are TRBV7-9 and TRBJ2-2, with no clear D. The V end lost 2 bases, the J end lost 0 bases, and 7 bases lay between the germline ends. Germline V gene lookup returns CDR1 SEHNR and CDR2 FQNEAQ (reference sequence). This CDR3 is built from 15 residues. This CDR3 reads CASSLWGSNTGELFF. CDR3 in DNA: TGTGCCAGCAGCTTATGGGGATCGAACACCGGGGAGCTGTTTTTT.

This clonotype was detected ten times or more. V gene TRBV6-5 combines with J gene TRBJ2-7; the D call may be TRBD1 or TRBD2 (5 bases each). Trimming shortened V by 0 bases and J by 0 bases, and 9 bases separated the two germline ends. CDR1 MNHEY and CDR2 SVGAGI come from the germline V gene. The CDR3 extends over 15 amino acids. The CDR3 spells CASSYSIGGSYEQYF. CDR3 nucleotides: TGTGCCAGCAGTTACTCCATTGGGGGCTCCTACGAGCAGTACTTC.